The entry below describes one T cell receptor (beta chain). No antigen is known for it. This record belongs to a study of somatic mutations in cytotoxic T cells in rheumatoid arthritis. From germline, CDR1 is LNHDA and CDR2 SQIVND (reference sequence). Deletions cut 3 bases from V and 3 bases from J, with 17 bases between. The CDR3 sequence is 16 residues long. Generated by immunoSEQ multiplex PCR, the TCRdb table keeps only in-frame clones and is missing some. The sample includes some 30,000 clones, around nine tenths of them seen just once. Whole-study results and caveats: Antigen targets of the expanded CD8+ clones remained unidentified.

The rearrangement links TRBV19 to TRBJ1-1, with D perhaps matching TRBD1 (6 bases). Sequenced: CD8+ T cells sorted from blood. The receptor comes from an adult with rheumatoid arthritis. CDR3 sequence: CASSMGPGAFDTEAFF. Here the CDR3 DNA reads TGTGCCAGTAGTATGGGGCCAGGGGCGTTTGACACTGAAGCTTTCTTT.